One T cell receptor beta chain is described in this entry. Many counts were recorded for this clone. The clone's antigen remains unknown. Per-base qualities were not stored, and no clone one base away is much larger. According to the germline V gene, CDR1 reads SGHRS and CDR2 reads YFSETQ. The CDR3 goes from the cysteine to the phenylalanine over 15 residues. Only the CDR3 DNA stays, 45 bases, in frame from base 1. The trim is 5 bases for V and 6 bases for J, with a gap of 18 bases between the germline ends. The sample belongs to a study of shared clonotypes between healthy human individuals (dated by TCRdb to the early 2020s). For the wider study: A couple of women and a few men aged 18 to 49 years were included in the cohort. Libraries were prepared and TCR repertoires were sequenced by different laboratories using diverse techniques, in order to increase sequencing depth and limit assay-specific biases. To estimate repertoire size and how much clonotypes are shared between individuals, the study performed deep sequencing of blood TCR repertoires from a few healthy adults. Per donor, three plates each were used for CD4 naive and CD4 memory, two for CD8 naive, and one for CD8 memory. Each donor's leukapheresis produced roughly between roughly 0.85 and 9 billion PBMCs. Overall results and qualifications from the work: Rarefaction of sorted-subset datasets indicated incomplete sequencing despite the large sequencing depth. Because the study included a small number of donors, the genetic and exposure-history diversity represented was limited. Only blood was sampled, and tissue TCR repertoires likely differ from those in blood. Pairwise subsampling indicated that sequencing depth was expected to affect the degree of clonotype sharing among donors. Across a handful of donors, around 5% of naive CD4, approximately 3.6% of naive CD8, roughly 2.2% of memory CD4, and 0.4% of memory CD8 clonotypes were shared. Higher generation probabilities were observed for clonotypes shared by all four sorted-subset donors than for non-shared clonotypes. Larger estimated clonotype richness was generally found for naive subsets than for memory subsets.

TCR CDR3 regions were amplified from genomic DNA by multiplex PCR using the deep immunoSEQ assay. For each cell subset, the extracted genomic DNA was distributed evenly across all wells of several immunoSEQ 96-well plates, and each plate served as one replicate. For sorted subsets, each replicate PCR was loaded with approximately 190 ng genomic DNA, equivalent to 30,000 to 35,000 T cell genomes. The purified libraries were quantified using a Qubit 3.0 fluorometer, sized with a Bioanalyzer 2100, and then quantified again using the KAPA Library Quantification kit. A separate single-read 150-cycle Illumina NextSeq 550 flow cell was used to sequence each immunoSEQ 96-well plate. On the authors' methods: Because the immunoSEQ output included only junctional sequences and no quality scores, the filtering could not be the same as the filtering used for full-length reads. Sequences were annotated with PyIR, a Python wrapper for IgBLAST v1.9, using IMGT germline references to assign V/J genes and CDR3. Reads were removed for weak V/J assignments (E-value above 1e-6), missing CDR3, stop codons, out-of-frame junctions, or ambiguous translated residues. V3J clonotypes were defined as sequences sharing the same inferred V gene, J gene, and CDR3 amino acid sequence. Percentage overlap between repertoires was computed as shared unique clonotypes divided by the size of the smaller repertoire. Repertoire richness was assessed with RTK rarefaction, the Chao1 estimator, and Recon v2.1 estimates of unobserved clonotypes. OLGA was used to compute generation probabilities for all TCRbeta clonotypes that the gDNA method yielded from four donors. TCRdb re-hosts the immuneACCESS table, in-frame sequences only. Its copies lack some clones; in the studies checked, an unresolved V gene accounts for under half of them, and the cause for the rest is not known. Clone size and the V and J calls come from that table; the DNA yielded D and trimming. Within this sample are some 630,000 clones, with roughly 70% of them counted one time only. The ten largest clonotypes hold under 2% of the sample.

Healthy HIV-negative adults with no recently reported acute infections or vaccinations were included as donors. Every donor was a Caucasian adult living in Nashville, Tennessee, USA. Magnetic negative selection was used to enrich CD4+ T cells, after which naive cells were positively selected on CD45RA and the negative fraction became the memory subset. After blood collection by leukapheresis, PBMCs were isolated using Ficoll-Histopaque density gradient centrifugation and then cryopreserved in the vapor phase of liquid nitrogen. Analytical flow cytometry was used to check the purity and quantity of every magnetically sorted T cell population. Genomic DNA was isolated from every sorted fraction and measured by UV absorbance on a Nanodrop 2000c.

The clonotype originates from a woman younger than 45 in good health. The sequencing sample was made of memory CD4+ T cells sorted from blood. Reading the label with the study, this specimen's cell subset or site is: CD45RA-negative fraction. The V and J segments used are TRBV5-1 and TRBJ1-5, and perhaps TRBD1 as D gene, on 6 matching bases. The CDR3 is CASSVRSGAGQPQHF. The DNA is as follows: TGCGCCAGCAGTGTCCGGTCGGGGGCCGGTCAGCCCCAGCATTTT. The variable domain in full, with residues beyond the CDR3 obtained from the reference TRBV5-1 and TRBJ1-5 genes, is KAGVTQTPRYLIKTRGQQVTLSCSPISGHRSVSWYQQTPGQGLQFLFEYFSETQRNKGNFPGRFSGRQFSNSRSEMNVSTLELGDSALYLCASSVRSGAGQPQHFGDGTRLSIL.